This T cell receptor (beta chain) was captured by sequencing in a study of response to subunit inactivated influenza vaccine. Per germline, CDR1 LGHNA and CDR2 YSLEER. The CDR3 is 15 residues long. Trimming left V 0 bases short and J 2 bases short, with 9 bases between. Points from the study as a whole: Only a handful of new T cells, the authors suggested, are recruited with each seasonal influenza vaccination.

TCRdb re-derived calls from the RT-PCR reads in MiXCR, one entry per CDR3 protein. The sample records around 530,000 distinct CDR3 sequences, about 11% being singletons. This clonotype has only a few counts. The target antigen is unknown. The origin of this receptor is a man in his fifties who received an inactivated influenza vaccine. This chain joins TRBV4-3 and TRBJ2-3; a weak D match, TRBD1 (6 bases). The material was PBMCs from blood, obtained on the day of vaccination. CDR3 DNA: TGCGCCAGCAGCCAAGAGCAGGGGTTCACAGATACGCAGTATTTT. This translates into CASSQEQGFTDTQYF.